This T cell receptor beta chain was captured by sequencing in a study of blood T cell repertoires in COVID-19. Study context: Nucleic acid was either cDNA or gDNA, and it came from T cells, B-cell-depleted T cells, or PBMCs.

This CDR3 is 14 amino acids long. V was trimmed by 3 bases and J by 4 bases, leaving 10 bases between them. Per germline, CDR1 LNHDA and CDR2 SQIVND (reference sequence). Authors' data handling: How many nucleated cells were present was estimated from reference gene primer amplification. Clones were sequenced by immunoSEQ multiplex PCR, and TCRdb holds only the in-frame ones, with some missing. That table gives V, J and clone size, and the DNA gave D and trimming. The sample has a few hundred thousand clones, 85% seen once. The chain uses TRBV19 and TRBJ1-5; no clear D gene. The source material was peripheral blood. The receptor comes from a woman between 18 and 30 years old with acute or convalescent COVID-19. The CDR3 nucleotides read TGTGCCAGTAGTATGGTGCAGGCGAATCAGCCCCAGCATTTT. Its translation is CASSMVQANQPQHF.